The T cell receptor beta chain described here comes from a study of shared clonotypes between healthy human individuals. This clone showed up many times. Method: immunoSEQ multiplex PCR; TCRdb's copy keeps in-frame clones and lacks some. The repertoire holds fewer than 650,000 clones, 76% seen once, with approximately 12% in the top ten. CDR3 length: 14 amino acids. V was clipped by 1 base and J by 3 bases, with 7 bases between them. Germline CDR1 and CDR2: SGHNT and YYREEE (reference sequence). Material for sequencing was PBMCs. The chain recombines TRBV5-4 with TRBJ1-4; D is unresolved. This receptor was taken from a woman aged 40 to 50 in good health. Some clones in this sample may be carry-over from other donors' samples. CDR3 in DNA: TGTGCCAGCAGCTTGTTCGGAGCTAATGAAAAACTGTTTTTT. Its translation: CASSLFGANEKLFF.